This T cell receptor (beta chain) was documented in a study of blood T cell repertoires in COVID-19. On the study more broadly: The United States, Italy and Spain provided the acute and convalescent COVID-19 samples. Sample material is recorded as cDNA or gDNA derived from T cells, B-cell-depleted T cells, or PBMCs.

The ends were cut back, 6 bases at V and 3 bases at J, with 11 bases in the middle. Germline CDR1 PRHDT, CDR2 FYEKMQ (reference sequence). There are 13 residues in the CDR3. How the authors handled the data: Nucleated cell counts were estimated from reference gene primer amplification. TCRdb's table, derived via immunoSEQ multiplex PCR, lists solely in-frame clones and lacks some. The DNA gave D and trimming, while V, J and clone size come from that table. This sample yields approximately 130,000 clones, of which approximately 86% are seen a single time; about a sixth belongs to the top ten. The chain recombines TRBV13 with TRBJ2-5; perhaps TRBD2 as D (5 bases). The clonotype originates from a woman aged 45-65 years who had recovered from COVID-19. The sequencing sample was made of peripheral blood. CDR3 region: CASSLPGEETQYF. The CDR3 coding sequence is TGTGCCAGCAGTCTTCCCGGGGAAGAGACCCAGTACTTC.